The 19 T cell receptor beta chains listed next were all sequenced from one sample in a study of blood T cell repertoires in COVID-19. This table comes from immunoSEQ multiplex PCR, and its TCRdb copy is limited to in-frame clones, with some not included. The sample contains more than 100,000 clones, about 90% of which appear only once. Sequencing used peripheral blood. All receptors derive from a woman between 50 and 59 years old with active or convalescent COVID-19.

The chain carries TRBV11-3 and TRBJ2-1, with 12 bases identical to TRBD2. J lost 4 bases, V lost 1 base, and 2 bases had no gene match. CDR1 SGHNT and CDR2 YENEEA come from the germline V gene. The CDR3 has 16 amino acids. In DNA, the CDR3 is TGTGCCAGCAGCTTAGCCGGGACTAGCGGGTACAATGAGCAGTTCTTC. Amino acids: CASSLAGTSGYNEQFF.

The chain links TRBV19 to TRBJ1-6; D is perhaps TRBD1 (6 bases). CDR3 length equals 14 residues. Germline-derived CDR1 and CDR2 are LNHDA and SQIVND (reference sequence). The V end lost 5 bases, the J end lost 9 bases, and 14 bases lay between the germline ends. The CDR3: CASSSASGVSPLHF. DNA of the CDR3: TGTGCCAGTAGTTCTGCCTCAGGGGTTTCACCCCTCCACTTT.

The rearrangement joins TRBV27 to TRBJ1-1; D is unresolved. V dropped 2 bases and J dropped 1 base, with 8 bases sitting between them. The CDR3 runs 14 residues. Looked up from germline, CDR1 is MNHEY and CDR2 is SMNVEV (reference sequence). The CDR3, as DNA: TGTGCCAGCAGTTTACGGTGGTCGAACACTGAAGCTTTCTTT. As protein: CASSLRWSNTEAFF.

The rearrangement uses TRBV9 and TRBJ2-5; 7 bases line up with TRBD2. Per germline, CDR1 SGDLS and CDR2 YYNGEE. Trimming cost V 2 bases and J 4 bases; bases outside gene matches: 8. The CDR3 has 15 residues. Here the CDR3 reads CASSVGGGRGETQYF. In DNA form, the CDR3 reads TGTGCCAGCAGCGTTGGTGGAGGGAGGGGAGAGACCCAGTACTTC.

The V gene is TRBV14, the J gene TRBJ1-6, with D unresolved. Trimming left V 3 bases short and J 7 bases short, with 10 bases between. This CDR3 contains 14 residues. In germline, CDR1 is SGHDN, CDR2 FVKESK. The CDR3 protein is CASSHRRENSPLHF. Here the CDR3 DNA reads TGTGCCAGCAGCCATCGACGGGAAAATTCACCCCTCCACTTT. The whole variable domain, remainder taken from reference TRBV14 and TRBJ1-6, is EAGVTQFPSHSVIEKGQTVTLRCDPISGHDNLYWYRRVMGKEIKFLLHFVKESKQDESGMPNNRFLAERTGGTYSTLKVQPAELEDSGVYFCASSHRRENSPLHFGNGTRLTVT.

This chain links TRBV28 with TRBJ2-1, with 7 bases fitting TRBD1. Germline-derived CDR1 and CDR2 are MDHEN and SYDVKM. With V trimmed by 6 bases and J by 7 bases, 12 bases remained unmatched. CDR3 length: 15 amino acids. In DNA form, the CDR3 reads TGTGCCAGCAGCAAGCAAGGGGGCAGGGGGAATGAGCAGTTCTTC. Translated: CASSKQGGRGNEQFF.

The J gene is TRBJ2-1, the V gene TRBV4-2, with 9 positions matching TRBD1. The CDR3 totals 15 residues. Trimming cost V 3 bases and J 10 bases; bases outside gene matches: 10. Germline V CDR1 and CDR2: LGHNA, YNFKEQ. The CDR3 spells CASSQDTTGGREQFF. CDR3 nucleotide sequence: TGTGCCAGCAGCCAGGATACGACAGGGGGAAGGGAGCAGTTCTTC.

The V and J genes are TRBV6-5 and TRBJ1-1, with 7 bases aligning to TRBD1. The trim removed 5 bases at V and 6 bases at J, leaving 9 bases unmatched. The CDR3 is made up of 14 amino acids. Germline-derived CDR1 and CDR2 are MNHEY and SVGAGI. This chain's CDR3 is CASSRARGEAEAFF. CDR3 sequence (DNA): TGTGCCAGCAGTCGAGCCAGGGGGGAGGCTGAAGCTTTCTTT.

The chain has TRBV9 and TRBJ1-2; no reliable D call. Germline values: CDR1 SGDLS, CDR2 YYNGEE. V was clipped by 3 bases and J by 8 bases, with 8 bases between them. CDR3 length equals 11 residues. In nucleotides, the CDR3 is TGTGCCAGCAGCGCTCACCGGGGCTACACCTTC. It translates to CASSAHRGYTF.

With regard to this clone: At one end the junction does not follow the germline gene, possibly because of a read error. The V gene is TRBV28, the J gene TRBJ2-5; tentatively, D is TRBD1 (7 bases). This CDR3 contains 15 residues. Germline V gene data show CDR1 as MDHEN and CDR2 as SYDVKM. Written as DNA, the CDR3 is TGTGCCAGCAGTTTAGCGGGACAGACAAGAGAGGCCCAGTACTTC. Protein product: CASSLAGQTREAQYF.

The chain uses TRBV28 and TRBJ1-4; 7 bases match TRBD1. J lost 5 bases, V lost 6 bases, and 9 bases had no gene match. CDR3 size: 15 residues. Germline CDR1 reads MDHEN; CDR2 reads SYDVKM. The CDR3 DNA reads TGTGCCAGCAGGGTTCTGGGACAGCCGAATGAAAAACTGTTTTTT. Encoded protein: CASRVLGQPNEKLFF. Complete variable domain (other parts from reference TRBV28 and TRBJ1-4): DVKVTQSSRYLVKRTGEKVFLECVQDMDHENMFWYRQDPGLGLRLIYFSYDVKMKEKGDIPEGYSVSREKKERFSLILESASTNQTSMYLCASRVLGQPNEKLFFGSGTQLSVL.

The J gene is TRBJ2-4, the V gene TRBV6-5, with D possibly matching TRBD2 (6 bases). The CDR3 sequence is 13 residues long. Germline V lookup: CDR1 MNHEY, CDR2 SVGAGI. V was cut by 6 bases and J by 5 bases, with 11 bases left in between. The DNA for the CDR3 is TGTGCCAGCAGACCACCGGGGGAAAACATTCAGTACTTC. Amino acids: CASRPPGENIQYF.

The chain uses TRBV28 and TRBJ1-2; unclear D gene. Germline-derived CDR1 and CDR2 are MDHEN and SYDVKM. The V and J ends lost 7 bases and 7 bases respectively, with 16 bases between them. The CDR3 sequence is 13 residues long. DNA for the CDR3: TGTGCCAGCATCTCGACCGGGAGAAGTGGCTACACCTTC. Translation: CASISTGRSGYTF.

This chain uses TRBV19 with TRBJ2-5; D remains ambiguous. V was cut by 6 bases and J by 5 bases, with 13 bases left in between. Germline assignment: CDR1 LNHDA and CDR2 SQIVND (reference sequence). This CDR3 has 13 amino acids. CDR3 region: CASRSVYTETQYF. As DNA, the CDR3 is TGTGCCAGTAGGTCAGTGTATACGGAGACCCAGTACTTC.

The rearrangement uses TRBV11-2 and TRBJ1-4; the match to TRBD1 covers 8 bases. The germline CDR1 and CDR2 sequences are SGHAT and FQNNGV. The CDR3 is 14 amino acids. V shed 1 base, J shed 8 bases, and the junction held 3 bases outside the gene matches. CDR3 amino acids: CASSLGQGIEKLFF. CDR3 coding DNA: TGTGCCAGCAGCTTAGGACAGGGGATAGAAAAACTGTTTTTT.

The gene calls are TRBV4-1 and TRBJ2-1; unclear D gene. The V gene lost 0 bases and the J gene lost 6 bases, with 3 bases spanning the gap. The V gene's germline CDR1 is MGHRA and CDR2 YSYEKL. The CDR3 consists of 12 residues. CDR3: CASSQDRNEQFF. CDR3 coding DNA: TGCGCCAGCAGCCAAGACCGCAATGAGCAGTTCTTC.

CDR3 residues: CASSEANRAEQYF. CDR3 bases: TGTGCCAGCAGTGAAGCGAACAGGGCCGAGCAGTACTTC. The rearrangement uses TRBV6-1 and TRBJ2-7, with D maybe TRBD1 (6 bases). The CDR3 spans 13 residues. In germline, CDR1 is MNHNS, CDR2 SASEGT. Trimming stripped 0 bases from V and 6 bases from J, with 9 bases between.

This clone was seen once. The chain combines TRBV6-1 with TRBJ2-7, with 8 bases aligning to TRBD2. V gave up 1 base and J gave up 2 bases; unmatched junction bases: 1. Germline CDR1 reads MNHNS; CDR2 reads SASEGT. CDR3 length: 14 residues. CDR3 coding DNA: TGTGCCAGCAGTGAAGGGGGACTAGCCTACGAGCAGTACTTC. It yields the protein CASSEGGLAYEQYF.

The V and J genes are TRBV24-1 and TRBJ2-5; D is perhaps TRBD1 (5 bases). Between the trimmed V and J ends, which lost 6 bases and 5 bases, there was a span of 12 bases. The CDR3 consists of 13 residues. The germline gives CDR1 KGHDR, CDR2 SFDVKD. The CDR3 protein is CATSKGLGETQYF. For the CDR3, the DNA is TGTGCCACCAGTAAGGGGTTGGGGGAGACCCAGTACTTC.